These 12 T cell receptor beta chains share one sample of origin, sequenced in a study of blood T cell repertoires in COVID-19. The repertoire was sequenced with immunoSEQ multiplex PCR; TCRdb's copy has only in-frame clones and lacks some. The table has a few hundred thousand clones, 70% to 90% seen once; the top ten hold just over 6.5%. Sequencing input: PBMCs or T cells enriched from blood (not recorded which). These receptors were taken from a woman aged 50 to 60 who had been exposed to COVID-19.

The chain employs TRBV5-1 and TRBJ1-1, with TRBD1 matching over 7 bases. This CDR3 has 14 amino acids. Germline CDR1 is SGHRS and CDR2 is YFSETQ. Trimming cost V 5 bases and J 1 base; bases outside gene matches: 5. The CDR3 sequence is CASRYRDRNTEAFF. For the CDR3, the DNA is TGCGCCAGCAGATATAGGGACAGGAACACTGAAGCTTTCTTT.

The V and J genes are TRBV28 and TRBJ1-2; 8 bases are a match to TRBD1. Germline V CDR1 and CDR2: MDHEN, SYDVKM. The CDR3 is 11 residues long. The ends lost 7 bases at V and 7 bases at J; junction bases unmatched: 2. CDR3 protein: CASTDRVGYTF. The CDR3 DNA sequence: TGTGCCAGCACGGACAGGGTTGGCTACACCTTC.

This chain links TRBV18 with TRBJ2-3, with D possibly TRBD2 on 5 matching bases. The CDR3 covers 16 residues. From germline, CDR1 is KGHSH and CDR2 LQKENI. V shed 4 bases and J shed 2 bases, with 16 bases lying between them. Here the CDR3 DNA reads TGTGCCAGCTCACAGAGAGGGCCGGGCTCCACAGATACGCAGTATTTT. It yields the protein CASSQRGPGSTDTQYF. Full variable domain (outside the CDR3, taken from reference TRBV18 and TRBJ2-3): NAGVMQNPRHLVRRRGQEARLRCSPMKGHSHVYWYRQLPEEGLKFMVYLQKENIIDESGMPKERFSAEFPKEGPSILRIQQVVRGDSAAYFCASSQRGPGSTDTQYFGPGTRLTVL.

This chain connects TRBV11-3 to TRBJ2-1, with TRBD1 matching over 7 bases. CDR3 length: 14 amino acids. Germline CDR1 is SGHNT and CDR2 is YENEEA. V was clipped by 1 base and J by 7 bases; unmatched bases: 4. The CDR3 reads CASSLGGQKNEQFF. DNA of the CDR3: TGTGCCAGCAGCTTAGGGGGACAGAAGAATGAGCAGTTCTTC.

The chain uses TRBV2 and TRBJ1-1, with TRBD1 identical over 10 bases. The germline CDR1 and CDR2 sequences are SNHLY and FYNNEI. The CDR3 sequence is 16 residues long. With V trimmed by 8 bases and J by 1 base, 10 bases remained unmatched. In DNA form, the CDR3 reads TGTGCCAGCTCGACAGGGGGCCGAATAGGGAACACTGAAGCTTTCTTT. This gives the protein CASSTGGRIGNTEAFF.

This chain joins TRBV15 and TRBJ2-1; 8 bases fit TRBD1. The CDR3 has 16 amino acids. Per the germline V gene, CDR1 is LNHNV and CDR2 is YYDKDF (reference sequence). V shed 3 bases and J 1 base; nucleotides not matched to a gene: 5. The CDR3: CATSSRQGLSYNEQFF. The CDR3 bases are TGTGCCACCAGCAGTCGACAGGGGTTGTCCTACAATGAGCAGTTCTTC.

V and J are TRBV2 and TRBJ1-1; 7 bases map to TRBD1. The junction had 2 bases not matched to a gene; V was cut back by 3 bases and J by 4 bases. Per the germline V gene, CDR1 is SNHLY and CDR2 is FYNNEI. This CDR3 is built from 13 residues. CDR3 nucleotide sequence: TGTGCCAGCAGTGACACAGGGGTCACTGAAGCTTTCTTT. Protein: CASSDTGVTEAFF.

The CDR3 region has the DNA TGTGCCAGCAGCTTGGGGCCCGGGATCACTGAAGCTTTCTTT. Amino acid sequence: CASSLGPGITEAFF. The rearrangement uses TRBV5-4 and TRBJ1-1; unclear D gene. V was trimmed by 0 bases and J by 4 bases, leaving 10 bases between them. Germline CDR1 is SGHNT and CDR2 is YYREEE (reference sequence). This CDR3 comprises 14 residues.

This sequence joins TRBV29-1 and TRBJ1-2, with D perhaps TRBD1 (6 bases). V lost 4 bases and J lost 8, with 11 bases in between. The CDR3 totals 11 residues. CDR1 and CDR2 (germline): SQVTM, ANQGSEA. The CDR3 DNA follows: TGCAGCGTTGGGAACAGGGAGGGCTACACCTTC. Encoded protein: CSVGNREGYTF.

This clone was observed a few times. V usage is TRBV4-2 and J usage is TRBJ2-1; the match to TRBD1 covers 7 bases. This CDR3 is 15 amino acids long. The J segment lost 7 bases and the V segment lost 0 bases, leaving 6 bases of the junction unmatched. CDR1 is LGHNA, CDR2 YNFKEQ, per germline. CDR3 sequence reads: CASSQDTLRGNEQFF. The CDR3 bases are TGTGCCAGCAGCCAAGATACCCTCAGGGGGAATGAGCAGTTCTTC.

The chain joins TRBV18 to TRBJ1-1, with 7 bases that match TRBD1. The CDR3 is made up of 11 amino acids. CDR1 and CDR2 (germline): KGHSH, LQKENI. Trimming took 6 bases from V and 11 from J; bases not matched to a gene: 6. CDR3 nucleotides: TGTGCCAGCTCTCAGGACAGGTGGGCTTTCTTT. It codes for CASSQDRWAFF. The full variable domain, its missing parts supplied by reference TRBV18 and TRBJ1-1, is NAGVMQNPRHLVRRRGQEARLRCSPMKGHSHVYWYRQLPEEGLKFMVYLQKENIIDESGMPKERFSAEFPKEGPSILRIQQVVRGDSAAYFCASSQDRWAFFGQGTRLTVV.

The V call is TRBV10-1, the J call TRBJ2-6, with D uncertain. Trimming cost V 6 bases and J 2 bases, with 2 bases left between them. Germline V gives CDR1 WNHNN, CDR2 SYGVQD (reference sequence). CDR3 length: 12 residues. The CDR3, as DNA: TGCGCCAGCAGCGCTGGGGCCAACGTCCTGACTTTC. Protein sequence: CASSAGANVLTF.